This TCR beta chain was identified during a study of blood T cell repertoires in COVID-19. In the study overall: Acute-phase and convalescent COVID-19 samples originated in the United States, Italy and Spain. T cells, B-cell-depleted T cells, or PBMCs provided the cDNA or gDNA that served as material.

V was shortened by 1 base and J by 8 bases, with 14 bases between the two germline ends. Germline CDR1 is LNHNV and CDR2 is YYDKDF (reference sequence). The CDR3 covers 14 residues. In the original workflow: The assay estimated nucleated cells by amplifying reference gene primers. Data came from immunoSEQ multiplex PCR; TCRdb stores just in-frame clones and leaves some out. V, J and clone size are taken as reported in that table, and D and trimming were inferred from the DNA itself. The data hold about 240,000 clones, with about 90% observed a single time. The chain links TRBV15 to TRBJ1-2; D is undetermined. This TCR came from a man in his 60s with acute or convalescent COVID-19. The specimen sequenced was peripheral blood. The CDR3 sequence: CATSRGGRSGGYTF. CDR3 nucleotides: TGTGCCACCAGCAGAGGGGGTCGGTCGGGAGGCTACACCTTC. Full variable domain (remainder filled in from reference TRBV15 and TRBJ1-2): DAMVIQNPRYQVTQFGKPVTLSCSQTLNHNVMYWYQQKSSQAPKLLFHYYDKDFNNEADTPDNFQSRRPNTSFCFLDIRSPGLGDTAMYLCATSRGGRSGGYTFGSGTRLTVV.